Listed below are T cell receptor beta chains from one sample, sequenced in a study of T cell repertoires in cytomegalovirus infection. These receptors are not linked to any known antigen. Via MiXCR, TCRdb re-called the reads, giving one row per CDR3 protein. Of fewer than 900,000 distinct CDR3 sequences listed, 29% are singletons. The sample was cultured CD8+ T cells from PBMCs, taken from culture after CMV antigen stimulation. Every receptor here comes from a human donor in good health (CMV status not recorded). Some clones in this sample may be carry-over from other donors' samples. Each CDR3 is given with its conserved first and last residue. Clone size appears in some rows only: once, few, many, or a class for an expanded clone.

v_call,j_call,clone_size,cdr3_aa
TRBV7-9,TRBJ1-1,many,CASSSGLLEAFF
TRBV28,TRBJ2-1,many,CASSFPSGGAMSGYNEQFF
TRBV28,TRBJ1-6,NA,CASSFNSLRMLPLHF
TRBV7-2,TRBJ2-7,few,CASSLLSGEQYF
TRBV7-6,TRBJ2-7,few,CASSYGTSGGGEQYF
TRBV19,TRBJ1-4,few,CASSPYAGPTNEKLFF
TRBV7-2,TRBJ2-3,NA,CASSTGPGRTQYF
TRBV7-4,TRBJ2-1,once,CASSSPTRGGNEQFF
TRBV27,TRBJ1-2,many,CASSLSTGNYGYTF
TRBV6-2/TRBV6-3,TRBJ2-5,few,CASSYLGGRETQYF
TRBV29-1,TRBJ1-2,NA,CSVEDLTGDYGYTF
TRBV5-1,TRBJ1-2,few,CASSHRDRGPRYGYTF
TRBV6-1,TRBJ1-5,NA,CASSDRTGAYSNQPQHF
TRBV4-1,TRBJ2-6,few,CASSPQDLLAGTPGANVLTF
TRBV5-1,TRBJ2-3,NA,CASSFRTSRTDTQYF
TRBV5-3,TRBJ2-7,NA,CASSLAPEPEQYF
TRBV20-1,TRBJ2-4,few,CSARSGGVQYF
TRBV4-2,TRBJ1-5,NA,CASSQFLSPGQPQHF
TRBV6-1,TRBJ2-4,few,CASSERADIAKNIQYF
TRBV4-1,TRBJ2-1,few,CASSQDRLAEYNEQFF
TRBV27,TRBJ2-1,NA,CASSSSQGLYNEQFF
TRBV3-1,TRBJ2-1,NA,CASSQVPAGYYNEQFF
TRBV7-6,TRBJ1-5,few,CASSFGQGWNQPQHF
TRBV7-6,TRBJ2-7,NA,CASSSSLAGGLNEQYF
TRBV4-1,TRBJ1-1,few,CASSQGSQGGTEAFF
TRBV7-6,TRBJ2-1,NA,CASSLWGSSYNEQFF